This T cell receptor beta chain was sequenced during a study of TIL therapy for anti-PD-1-resistant metastatic lung cancer. Germline assignment: CDR1 MNHEY and CDR2 SVGAGI. The CDR3 covers 14 residues. The ends were cut back, 6 bases at V and 6 bases at J, with 15 bases in the middle. The immunoSEQ assay was v3. Clones were read by immunoSEQ multiplex PCR, and TCRdb kept only the in-frame ones, dropping some. The sample contains approximately 16,000 clones, roughly 83% of which appear only once. Indicated time point: pre-treatment sample, taken before nivolumab and TIL therapy. This clone was seen once.

The sequences come from blood, collected at baseline. The V and J genes are TRBV6-5 and TRBJ1-5; D may be TRBD1 (6 bases). This receptor was taken from a person aged 25 to 80 with non-small cell lung cancer. The CDR3 coding sequence is TGTGCCAGCAGACGGGACATCAGTGCTCAGCCCCAGCATTTT. Translation gives CASRRDISAQPQHF.